This TCR beta chain was recovered during a study of CD8 T cells in Susac syndrome. Reverse transcription of about 0.45 to 1 ug RNA used random hexamers. TCRdb re-analysed the immunoSEQ multiplex PCR reads in MiXCR, keeping a single row per CDR3 protein. The sample holds 150,000 to 160,000 distinct CDR3 sequences, 95% to 96% seen once. Trimming pared 2 bases from V and 7 bases from J, leaving 15 bases between. CDR1 is SQVTM and CDR2 is ANQGSEA in the germline V gene. CDR3 length: 13 amino acids. Notes on the study in general: A relatively small number of individuals underwent TCR sequencing and HLA analysis.

On this clonotype: Its specificity is not known.

TCR beta sequences were obtained from blood CD8+ and CD4+ T cells. Relapsing-remitting disease, either stable or active, was present in the multiple sclerosis controls, who were treatment-naive patients. The receptor comes from a human donor with multiple sclerosis. The rearrangement links TRBV29-1 to TRBJ2-7; the D call may be TRBD1 or TRBD2 (5 bases each). Sequencing was performed on CD8+ T cells from PBMCs. CDR3 DNA sequence: TGCAGCGTTGAATTGAGGGGATCTCGAGAGCAGTACTTC. It yields the protein CSVELRGSREQYF.